The sequence of this T cell receptor (beta chain) was determined in a study of shared clonotypes between healthy human individuals. A remark on this clone: Its target is not known.

The study, taken as a whole, reports: Donor clonotype sharing was expected to depend on sequencing depth. Non-shared clonotypes had lower generation probabilities than clonotypes shared by all four sorted-subset donors. Clonotypes that were shared across a handful of donors made up about 4.5% of naive CD4 clonotypes.

Libraries were prepared by immunoSEQ multiplex PCR; TCRdb keeps only in-frame clonotypes and omits some of them. The data contain hundreds of thousands of clones, about 96% of them singletons. CDR1 is MNHNY, CDR2 SVGAGI, per germline (reference sequence). The J segment lost 7 bases and the V segment lost 5 bases, leaving 14 bases of the junction unmatched. The CDR3 sequence is 16 residues long. What was sequenced was naive CD4+ T cells sorted from blood. Subset defined: CD45RA+ positively selected. The rearrangement links TRBV6-6 to TRBJ2-7; 10 nucleotides agree with TRBD2. The TCR originated in a woman in her thirties in good health. The CDR3 DNA reads as TGTGCCAGCAGTCAGGTTCTAGCGGGAGCAAGGGGTGAGCAGTACTTC. Protein product: CASSQVLAGARGEQYF.